Reported below is one T cell receptor beta chain. Antigen specificity is unknown. Sequencing was performed with immunoSEQ multiplex PCR; in TCRdb, only in-frame clones are kept and a portion is missing. The sample carries more than 55,000 clones, about 89% recorded once. Germline loops: CDR1 SGHNT, CDR2 YENEEA. The trim removed 5 bases at V and 3 bases at J, leaving 5 bases unmatched. The CDR3 loop spans 14 amino acids. The data belong to a study of OX40 agonist ivuxolimab in advanced cancers. Study overall: Melanoma, hepatocellular carcinoma, head and neck or renal cell cancer occurred in dose-escalation patients. Study observations and caveats: The CD4+ and CD8+ T cells in the blood had expanded clonally by week 6 at 0.1 to 3.0 mg/kg. No determination was made of the antigen specificity of the expanded peripheral T cells.

The specimen comprised CD4+ or CD8+ T cells sorted from blood, sampled in a trial of the OX40 agonist ivuxolimab. This clonotype was sampled from an adult with an advanced solid tumor such as melanoma, head and neck, liver or kidney cancer. This chain links TRBV11-3 with TRBJ2-3; 7 bases fit TRBD1. The CDR3 region has the DNA TGTGCCAGCAGCACCAGACAGGGTACAGATACGCAGTATTTT. This gives the protein CASSTRQGTDTQYF.